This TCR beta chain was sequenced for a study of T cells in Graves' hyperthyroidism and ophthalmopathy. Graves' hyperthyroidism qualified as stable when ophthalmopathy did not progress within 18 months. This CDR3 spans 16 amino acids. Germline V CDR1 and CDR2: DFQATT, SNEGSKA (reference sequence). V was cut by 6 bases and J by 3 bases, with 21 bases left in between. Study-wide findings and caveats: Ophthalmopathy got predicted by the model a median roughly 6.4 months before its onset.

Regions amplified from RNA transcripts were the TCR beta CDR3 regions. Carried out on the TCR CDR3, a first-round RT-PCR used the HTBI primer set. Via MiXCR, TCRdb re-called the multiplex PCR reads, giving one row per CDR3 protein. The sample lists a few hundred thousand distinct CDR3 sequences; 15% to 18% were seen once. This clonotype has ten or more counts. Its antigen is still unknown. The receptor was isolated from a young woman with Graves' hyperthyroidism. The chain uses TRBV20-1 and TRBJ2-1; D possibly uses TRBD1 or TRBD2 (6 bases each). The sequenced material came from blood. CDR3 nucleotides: TGCAGTGCCAAAAATTCTAGGCGGGACAACTACAATGAGCAGTTCTTC. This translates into CSAKNSRRDNYNEQFF.